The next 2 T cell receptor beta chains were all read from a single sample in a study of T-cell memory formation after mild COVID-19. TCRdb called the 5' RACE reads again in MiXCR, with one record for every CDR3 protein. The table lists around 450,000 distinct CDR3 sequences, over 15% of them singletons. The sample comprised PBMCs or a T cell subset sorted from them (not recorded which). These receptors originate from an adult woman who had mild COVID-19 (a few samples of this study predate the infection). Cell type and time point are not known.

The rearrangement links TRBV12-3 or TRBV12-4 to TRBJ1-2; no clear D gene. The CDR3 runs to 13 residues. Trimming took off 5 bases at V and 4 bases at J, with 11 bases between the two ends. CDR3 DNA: TGTGCCAGCAGTCCCGCGAGACTCTATGGCTACACCTTC. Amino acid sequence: CASSPARLYGYTF.

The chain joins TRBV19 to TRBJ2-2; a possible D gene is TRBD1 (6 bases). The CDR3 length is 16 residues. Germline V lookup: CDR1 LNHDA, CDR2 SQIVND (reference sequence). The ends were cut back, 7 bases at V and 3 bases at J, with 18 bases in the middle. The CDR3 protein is CASTQIGTYDTGELFF. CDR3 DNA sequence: TGTGCCAGTACCCAGATCGGGACATACGACACCGGGGAGCTGTTTTTT.